This is a list of T cell receptor beta chains from one sample in a study of blood T cell repertoires in COVID-19. The table came from immunoSEQ multiplex PCR; TCRdb's copy has only in-frame clones and leaves some out. Among 52,000 or so clones listed, around 86% were seen once. The sample comprised peripheral blood. The receptor set was obtained from a man older than 75 with acute or convalescent COVID-19. The CDR3 runs from the conserved cysteine through the conserved F or W. The D gene is left open where the match is weak.

D	J	V	length	CDR3
TRBD1	TRBJ2-7	TRBV12-3/TRBV12-4	13	CASRGTASYEQYF
.	TRBJ1-4	TRBV5-1	13	CASSPGRDEKLFF
TRBD2	TRBJ2-1	TRBV30	14	CASKAGATYNEQFF
TRBD1	TRBJ2-3	TRBV3-1/TRBV3-2	16	CASSLSGTEFTDTQYF
.	TRBJ1-1	TRBV9	12	CASSVGQGGAFF
.	TRBJ2-3	TRBV6-2/TRBV6-3	16	CASSYSGRASSNTQYF
TRBD2	TRBJ2-5	TRBV18	16	CASSRLAGDLQETQYF
.	TRBJ1-6	TRBV9	15	CASSVGTGLNSPLHF
.	TRBJ2-7	TRBV10-3	12	CAISPQQYEQYF
.	TRBJ2-6	TRBV6-5	15	CASISASSGANVLTF
TRBD2	TRBJ2-5	TRBV6-1	18	CASSEVGTSGVGQETQYF
.	TRBJ2-1	TRBV14	17	CASSRPEGGGRYNEQFF
.	TRBJ2-2	TRBV18	14	CASSSHPGTGELFF
.	TRBJ1-1	TRBV11-2	13	CASVPGLDTEAFF
TRBD1	TRBJ2-1	TRBV27	15	CASRLGGTGGSEQFF
.	TRBJ2-5	TRBV24-1	15	CATSDPRGRQETQYF
.	TRBJ2-7	TRBV28	12	CASSSQPGEQYF
TRBD1	TRBJ1-2	TRBV6-5	14	CASLLGQGPYGYTF
TRBD1	TRBJ2-2	TRBV30	15	CAWSRGQGAAGELFF
.	TRBJ2-7	TRBV27	15	CASSPRRGESYEQYF
TRBD1	TRBJ1-4	TRBV19	18	CATERGRGAQSANEKLFF
.	TRBJ2-1	TRBV12-5	13	CASGLVQGDEQFF
TRBD1	TRBJ2-7	TRBV6-2/TRBV6-3	15	CASTPGQGARYEQYF
TRBD1	TRBJ1-2	TRBV10-2	13	CASSDGQGVGYTF
.	TRBJ2-7	TRBV10-2	15	CASSDRQSSSYEQYF
TRBD2	TRBJ2-1	TRBV19	18	CASSIIKPGGSSYNEQFF
TRBD1	TRBJ1-5	TRBV6-5	15	CASSRDRGANQPQHF
.	TRBJ2-6	TRBV5-1	18	CASSLPGTASSGANVLTF
TRBD1	TRBJ1-1	TRBV6-2/TRBV6-3	15	CASSYGTVENTEAFF
TRBD1	TRBJ2-3	TRBV5-1	16	CASSLSPGQGTDTQYF
.	TRBJ2-1	TRBV19	16	CASTPIGTGQNNEQFF
.	TRBJ1-6	TRBV2	15	CASSNHRLEGSPLHF
.	TRBJ1-1	TRBV5-1	14	CASSTQSENTEAFF
TRBD1	TRBJ1-2	TRBV30	16	CAWSVRDRGRDYGYTF
TRBD2	TRBJ2-3	TRBV13	15	CATGAPAGGEDTQYF
.	TRBJ2-7	TRBV2	13	CASSEQGFGEQYF
TRBD2	TRBJ2-1	TRBV6-5	16	CASSYSGLAPYNEQFF
TRBD2	TRBJ2-3	TRBV7-2	16	CASSFSGGGSTDTQYF
.	TRBJ1-1	TRBV11-3	16	CASSLGSGRAKTEAFF
.	TRBJ2-3	TRBV10-3	14	CAIARGDSTDTQYF
TRBD1	TRBJ1-5	TRBV6-2/TRBV6-3	14	CASSPRTGLQPQHF
TRBD1	TRBJ2-2	TRBV7-2	16	CASSPRTGSRTGELFF
TRBD2	TRBJ2-1	TRBV19	17	CASSLGLAGYSYNEQFF
.	TRBJ2-7	TRBV19	12	CASSLAGYEQYF
TRBD1	TRBJ2-3	TRBV6-6	15	CASSPATGGTNTQYF
TRBD1	TRBJ1-5	TRBV6-5	15	CASSFYRGGDQPQHF
.	TRBJ2-7	TRBV30	15	CAWTLHRDQEPEQYF